These 17 T cell receptor beta chains originate from one sample sequenced in a study of blood T cells in healthy people across ages. Primers used in a second PCR of about 6 to 12 cycles were a sample-barcoded 5' primer and a J-beta primer mix. TCRdb reanalysed the 5' RACE reads using MiXCR and keeps one entry per CDR3 protein. The sample consists of roughly 570,000 distinct CDR3 sequences, roughly a quarter of them appearing once. Sample: blood. All receptors derive from a woman in her sixties or seventies in good health.

V is TRBV2 and J is TRBJ1-1, with TRBD1 as a possible D gene (5 bases). Germline-derived CDR1 and CDR2 are SNHLY and FYNNEI. CDR3 length equals 15 residues. V lost 2 bases and J lost 2, with 12 bases in between. CDR3 residues: CASSELGQGNTEAFF. As DNA, the CDR3 is TGTGCCAGCAGTGAACTTGGCCAGGGCAACACTGAAGCTTTCTTT.

A few counts support this clonotype. The chain uses TRBV7-9 and TRBJ1-1; D unclear. CDR1 SEHNR and CDR2 FQNEAQ come from the germline V gene (reference sequence). This CDR3 is built from 17 residues. Between the trimmed V and J ends, which lost 4 bases and 2 bases, there was a span of 20 bases. As DNA, the CDR3 is TGTGCCAGCAGCTCGGTCTTTCCCGGGCTAGGAAACACTGAAGCTTTCTTT. Protein sequence: CASSSVFPGLGNTEAFF.

V is TRBV7-9 and J is TRBJ2-4; D is uncertain. This CDR3 is built from 13 residues. Germline V CDR1 and CDR2: SEHNR, FQNEAQ (reference sequence). Trimming stripped 1 base from V and 4 bases from J, with 5 bases between. The CDR3 region has the DNA TGTGCCAGCAGCTTAGGGATAAAAAACATTCAGTACTTC. Protein: CASSLGIKNIQYF.

The gene calls are TRBV9 and TRBJ2-7, with D perhaps being TRBD1 or TRBD2 (5 bases each). CDR1 is SGDLS, CDR2 YYNGEE, per germline. The CDR3 has 14 amino acids. Trimming removed 4 bases from V and 2 bases from J, with 13 bases in between. The CDR3 here is CASSPPSGPYEQYF. CDR3 nucleotide sequence: TGTGCCAGCAGCCCCCCGTCGGGACCCTACGAGCAGTACTTC.

This chain connects TRBV7-3 to TRBJ2-3, with D tentatively TRBD2 (5 bases). Germline V CDR1 and CDR2: SGHTA, FQGTGA. V was clipped by 1 base and J by 2 bases, with 16 bases between them. The CDR3 consists of 17 residues. For the CDR3, the DNA is TGTGCCAGCAGCTTAATGAGGGCAGAAATAAACACAGATACGCAGTATTTT. This translates into CASSLMRAEINTDTQYF.

The chain has TRBV10-3 and TRBJ1-5; D remains ambiguous. CDR1 and CDR2 from the germline V gene are ENHRY and SYGVKD. The CDR3 totals 13 residues. V was cut by 4 bases and J by 7 bases, with 11 bases left in between. CDR3 residues: CAISASVGQPQHF. For the CDR3, the DNA is TGTGCCATCAGTGCATCGGTTGGACAGCCCCAGCATTTT.

This clonotype came up a few times. The chain has TRBV24-1 and TRBJ2-7; 7 bases line up with TRBD1. The CDR3 sequence is 18 residues long. In germline, CDR1 is KGHDR, CDR2 SFDVKD. The J segment lost 3 bases and the V segment lost 1 base, leaving 14 bases of the junction unmatched. The CDR3 region has the DNA TGTGCCACCAGTGATTTAGGCCCGGGGCAGGGGGAAGACTACGAGCAGTACTTC. Translation gives CATSDLGPGQGEDYEQYF.

This clonotype has a handful of counts. J is TRBJ2-2 and V is TRBV20-1; no firm D call. V lost 4 bases and J 0 bases, leaving 6 bases between the germline ends. Germline lookup yields CDR1 DFQATT and CDR2 SNEGSKA (reference sequence). The CDR3 spans 13 residues. The CDR3 spells CSAIGSNTGELFF. For the CDR3, the DNA is TGCAGTGCTATCGGATCGAACACCGGGGAGCTGTTTTTT.

The rearrangement joins TRBV7-9 to TRBJ1-4; tentative D call: TRBD1 (6 bases). V lost 3 bases to trimming and J lost 4 bases, with 12 bases between them. Looked up from germline, CDR1 is SEHNR and CDR2 is FQNEAQ (reference sequence). This CDR3 spans 15 amino acids. CDR3 sequence (DNA): TGTGCCAGCAGCTTTTACAGGGACTATAATGAAAAACTGTTTTTT. This sequence encodes CASSFYRDYNEKLFF. The full variable domain, its missing parts supplied by reference TRBV7-9 and TRBJ1-4, is DTGVSQNPRHKITKRGQNVTFRCDPISEHNRLYWYRQTLGQGPEFLTYFQNEAQLEKSRLLSDRFSAERPKGSFSTLEIQRTEQGDSAMYLCASSFYRDYNEKLFFGSGTQLSVL.

The genes are TRBV5-1 and TRBJ1-1; perhaps TRBD1 as D (5 bases). Per the germline V gene, CDR1 is SGHRS and CDR2 is YFSETQ. Trimming removed 9 bases at V and 3 bases at J, with 27 bases between. There are 17 residues in the CDR3. This CDR3 reads CATKPGQSTREYTEAFF. For the CDR3, the DNA is TGCGCCACCAAACCGGGGCAGTCTACGAGGGAGTACACTGAAGCTTTCTTT. The full variable domain, with the rest looked up from reference TRBV5-1 and TRBJ1-1, is KAGVTQTPRYLIKTRGQQVTLSCSPISGHRSVSWYQQTPGQGLQFLFEYFSETQRNKGNFPGRFSGRQFSNSRSEMNVSTLELGDSALYLCATKPGQSTREYTEAFFGQGTRLTVV.

V and J are TRBV29-1 and TRBJ2-5, with 7 bases fitting TRBD2. Unmatched junction bases numbered 3, after V lost 6 bases and J lost 5 bases. Germline loops: CDR1 SQVTM, CDR2 ANQGSEA. This CDR3 contains 11 residues. In nucleotides, the CDR3 is TGCAGCGTAGGCGGGGGTGAGACCCAGTACTTC. Translating it yields CSVGGGETQYF.

A few counts support this clonotype. The CDR3 DNA follows: TGCGCCAGCAGTTTCATGGACAGGGGGCGCAACTATGGCTACACCTTC. This codes for CASSFMDRGRNYGYTF. The genes are TRBV5-1 and TRBJ1-2; TRBD1 aligns across 11 bases. The V and J ends lost 5 bases and 2 bases, in that order; junction bases with no gene match: 8. The CDR3 has 16 residues. Looked up from germline, CDR1 is SGHRS and CDR2 is YFSETQ. The variable domain in full, with the rest retrieved from reference TRBV5-1 and TRBJ1-2, is KAGVTQTPRYLIKTRGQQVTLSCSPISGHRSVSWYQQTPGQGLQFLFEYFSETQRNKGNFPGRFSGRQFSNSRSEMNVSTLELGDSALYLCASSFMDRGRNYGYTFGSGTRLTVV.

V and J are TRBV6-2 or TRBV6-3 and TRBJ2-3; D may be TRBD1 or TRBD2 (6 bases each). V was shortened by 0 bases and J by 2 bases, with 15 bases between the two germline ends. The CDR3 sequence is 17 residues long. Germline V gene data show CDR1 as MNHEY and CDR2 as SVGEGT. CDR3 sequence (DNA): TGTGCCAGCAGTTACTCCCTGGGGGGCTTTCTCACAGATACGCAGTATTTT. Its translation is CASSYSLGGFLTDTQYF.

V and J are TRBV29-1 and TRBJ1-2; the D gene is possibly TRBD1 (6 bases). The germline V gene has CDR1 SQVTM and CDR2 ANQGSEA. The CDR3 covers 13 residues. Trimming cost V 0 bases and J 5 bases, with 10 bases left between them. The CDR3 region is CSVEERQGYGYTF. Here the CDR3 DNA reads TGCAGCGTTGAAGAACGGCAGGGGTATGGCTACACCTTC.

The V gene is TRBV5-1, the J gene TRBJ2-5, with D possibly TRBD1 on 5 matching bases. The J call may be faulty, since TRBJ2-7 better matches the DNA end. Per germline, CDR1 SGHRS and CDR2 YFSETQ. CDR3 length: 15 residues. In DNA form, the CDR3 reads TGCGCCAGCAGCCCGAAGGGGTCTGGGCCCTACGAGCAGTACTTC. As protein: CASSPKGSGPYEQYF.

CDR3 sequence (DNA): TGTGCCAGCAGAGGGGGCTGGGACACTGAAGCTTTCTTT. It translates to CASRGGWDTEAFF. The rearrangement uses TRBV12-3 or TRBV12-4 and TRBJ1-1, with 7 bases matching TRBD1. CDR3 size: 13 residues. Germline trimming cut 6 bases from V and 3 bases from J; bases unmatched to any gene: 4.

The chain joins TRBV20-1 to TRBJ2-3; weak D call: TRBD1 (5 bases). CDR3 length: 13 residues. Germline V CDR1 and CDR2: DFQATT, SNEGSKA (reference sequence). With 0 bases removed from V and 4 bases from J, the gap between germline ends came to 8 bases. The CDR3 is CSAREGAADTQYF. The CDR3 DNA is TGCAGTGCTAGAGAAGGGGCGGCAGATACGCAGTATTTT.